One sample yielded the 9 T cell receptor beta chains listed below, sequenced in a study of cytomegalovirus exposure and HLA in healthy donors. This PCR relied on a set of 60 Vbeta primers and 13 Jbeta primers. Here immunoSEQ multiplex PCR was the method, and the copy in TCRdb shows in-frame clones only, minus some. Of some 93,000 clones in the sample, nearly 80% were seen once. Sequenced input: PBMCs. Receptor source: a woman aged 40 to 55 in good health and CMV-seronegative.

The CDR3 here is CASLGQIGLNTEAFF. The DNA of the CDR3 is TGTGCCAGCTTGGGGCAAATAGGTCTGAACACTGAAGCTTTCTTT. The rearrangement joins TRBV28 to TRBJ1-1; TRBD1 is a possible D gene (5 bases). Trimming cost V 8 bases and J 0 bases, with 16 bases left between them. CDR1 is MDHEN and CDR2 is SYDVKM in the germline V gene. This CDR3 comprises 15 residues.

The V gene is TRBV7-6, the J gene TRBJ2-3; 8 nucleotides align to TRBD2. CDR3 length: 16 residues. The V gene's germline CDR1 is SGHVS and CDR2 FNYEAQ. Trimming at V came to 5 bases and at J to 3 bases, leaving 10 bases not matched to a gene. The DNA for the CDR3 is TGTGCCAGCAGCCCAAACCGACTAGCGAGGACAGATACGCAGTATTTT. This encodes CASSPNRLARTDTQYF.

The CDR3 nucleotides read TGTGCCAGCAGCCCTCCTGCAGGGCCCTTCTCCGAGCAGTACTTC. Its translation is CASSPPAGPFSEQYF. The V gene is TRBV28, the J gene TRBJ2-7, with D perhaps TRBD1 (5 bases). With 6 bases removed from V and 6 bases from J, the gap between germline ends came to 21 bases. This CDR3 has 15 amino acids. The germline gives CDR1 MDHEN, CDR2 SYDVKM.

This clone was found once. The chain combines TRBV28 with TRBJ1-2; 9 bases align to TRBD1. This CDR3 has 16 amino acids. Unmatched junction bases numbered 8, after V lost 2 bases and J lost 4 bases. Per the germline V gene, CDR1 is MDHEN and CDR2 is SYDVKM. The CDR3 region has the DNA TGTGCCAGCAGTTTAGGTGGGACAGGGAGGGGCTATGGCTACACCTTC. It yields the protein CASSLGGTGRGYGYTF.

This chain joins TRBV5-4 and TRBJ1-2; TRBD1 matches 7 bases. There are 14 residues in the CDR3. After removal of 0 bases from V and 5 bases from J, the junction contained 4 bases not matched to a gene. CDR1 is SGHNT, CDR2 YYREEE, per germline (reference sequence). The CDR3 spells CASSLAGTAYGYTF. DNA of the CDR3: TGTGCCAGCAGCTTGGCCGGGACAGCGTATGGCTACACCTTC.

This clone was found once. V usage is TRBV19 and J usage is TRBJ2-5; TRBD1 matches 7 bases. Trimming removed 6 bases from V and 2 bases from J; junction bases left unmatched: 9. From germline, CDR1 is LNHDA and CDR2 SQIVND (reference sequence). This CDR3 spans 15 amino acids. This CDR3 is CASSLRQGWQETQYF. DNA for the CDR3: TGTGCCAGTAGCCTAAGACAGGGCTGGCAAGAGACCCAGTACTTC.

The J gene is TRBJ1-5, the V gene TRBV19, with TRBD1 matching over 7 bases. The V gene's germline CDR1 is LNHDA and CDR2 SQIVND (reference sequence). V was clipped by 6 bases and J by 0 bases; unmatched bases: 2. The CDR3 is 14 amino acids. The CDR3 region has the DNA TGTGCCAGTAGCGACAGGGTTAGCAATCAGCCCCAGCATTTT. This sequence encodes CASSDRVSNQPQHF.

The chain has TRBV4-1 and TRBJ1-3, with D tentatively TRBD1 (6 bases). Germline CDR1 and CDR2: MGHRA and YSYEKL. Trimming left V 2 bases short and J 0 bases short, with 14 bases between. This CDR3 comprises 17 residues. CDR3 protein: CASSQLRTAGSGNTIYF. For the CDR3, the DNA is TGCGCCAGCAGCCAACTCCGGACAGCCGGCTCTGGAAACACCATATATTTT.

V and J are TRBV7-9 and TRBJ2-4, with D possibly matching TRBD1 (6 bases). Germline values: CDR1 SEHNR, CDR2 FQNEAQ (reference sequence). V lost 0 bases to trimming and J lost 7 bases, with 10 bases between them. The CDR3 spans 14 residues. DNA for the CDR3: TGTGCCAGCAGCTTAGCGGCAGGGGTTAACATTCAGTACTTC. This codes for CASSLAAGVNIQYF.